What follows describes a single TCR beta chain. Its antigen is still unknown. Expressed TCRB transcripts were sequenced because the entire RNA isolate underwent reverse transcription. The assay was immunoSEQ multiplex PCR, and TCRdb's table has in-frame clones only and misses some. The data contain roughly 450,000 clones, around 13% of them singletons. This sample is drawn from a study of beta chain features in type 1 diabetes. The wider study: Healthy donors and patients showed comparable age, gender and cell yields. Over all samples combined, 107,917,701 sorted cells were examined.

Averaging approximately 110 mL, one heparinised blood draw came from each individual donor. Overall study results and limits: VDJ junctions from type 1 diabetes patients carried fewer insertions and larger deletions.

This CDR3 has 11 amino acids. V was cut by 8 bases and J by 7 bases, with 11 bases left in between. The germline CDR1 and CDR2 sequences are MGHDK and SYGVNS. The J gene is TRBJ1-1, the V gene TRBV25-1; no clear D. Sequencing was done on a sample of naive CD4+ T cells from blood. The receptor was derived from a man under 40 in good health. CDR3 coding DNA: TGTGCCAGCTCGCACGGTGATGAAGCTTTCTTT. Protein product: CASSHGDEAFF.